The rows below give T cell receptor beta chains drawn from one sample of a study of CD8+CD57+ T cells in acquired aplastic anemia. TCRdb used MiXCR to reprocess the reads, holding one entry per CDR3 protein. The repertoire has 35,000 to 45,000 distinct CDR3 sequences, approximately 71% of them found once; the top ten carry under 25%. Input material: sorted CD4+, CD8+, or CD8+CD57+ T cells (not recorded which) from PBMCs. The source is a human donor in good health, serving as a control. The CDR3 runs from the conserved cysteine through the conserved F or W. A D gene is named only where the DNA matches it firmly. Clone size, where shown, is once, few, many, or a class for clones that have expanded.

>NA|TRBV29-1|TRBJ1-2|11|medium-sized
TGCAGCGTTGGAATCGGGGGGGGCTACACCTTC
CSVGIGGGYTF
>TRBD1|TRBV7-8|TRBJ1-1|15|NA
TGTGCCAGCAGCTTAACGGAGAGACAGGGGGATGGAGCTTTCTTT
CASSLTERQGDGAFF
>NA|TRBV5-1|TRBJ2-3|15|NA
TGCGCCAGCAGCTTGGGGGGGGGCCAGGTAGATACGCAGTATTTT
CASSLGGGQVDTQYF
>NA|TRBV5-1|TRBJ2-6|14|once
TGCGCCAGCAGCCAAGGCCACGGAGCCAACGTCCTGACTTTC
CASSQGHGANVLTF
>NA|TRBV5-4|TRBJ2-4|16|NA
TGTGCCAGCAGCTTGGTGAGAGGGCCGGGCAAAAACATTCAGTACTTC
CASSLVRGPGKNIQYF
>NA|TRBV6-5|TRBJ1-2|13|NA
TGTGCCAGCAGTTACTCGAGGGACGTGGCTCTCACCTTC
CASSYSRDVALTF
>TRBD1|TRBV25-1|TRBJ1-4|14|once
TGTGCCAGCAGTGGGACAGGGGGCGGTGAAAAACTGTTTTTT
CASSGTGGGEKLFF
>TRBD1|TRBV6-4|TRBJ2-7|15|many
TGTGCCAGCAGTGTGAAACAGGGGGCCTCCTACGAGCAGTACTTC
CASSVKQGASYEQYF
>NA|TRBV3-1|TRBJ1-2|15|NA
TGTGCCAGCAGCCAAGATACGGATATTAACTATGGCTACACCTTC
CASSQDTDINYGYTF
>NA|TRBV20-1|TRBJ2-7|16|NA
TGCAGTGCTAGAGATCCAGAGGGGGGCGACTCCTACGAGCAGTACTTC
CSARDPEGGDSYEQYF
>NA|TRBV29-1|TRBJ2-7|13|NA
TGCAGCGTTGCCGGGACCGGAACCTACGAGCAGTACTTC
CSVAGTGTYEQYF
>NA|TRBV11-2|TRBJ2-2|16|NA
TGTGCCAGCAGCTTTAAAGGGGGAACGAACACCGGGGAGCTGTTTTTT
CASSFKGGTNTGELFF
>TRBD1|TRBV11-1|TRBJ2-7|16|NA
TGTGCCAGCAGCTCCCTGCGTGGGGCAGGGGGCAACGAGCAGTACTTC
CASSSLRGAGGNEQYF
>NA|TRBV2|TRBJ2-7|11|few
TGTGCCAGCAGTGGCCTCTACGAGCAGTACTTC
CASSGLYEQYF
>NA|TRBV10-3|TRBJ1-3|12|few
TGTGCCGTCTACAGTTACGGAAACACCATATATTTT
CAVYSYGNTIYF
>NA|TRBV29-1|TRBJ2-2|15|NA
TGCAGCGTTGAATCCCAGGGCCCTCAGGTCGGGGAGCTGTTTTTT
CSVESQGPQVGELFF
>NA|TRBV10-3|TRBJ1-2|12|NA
TGTGCCATCAGTGTGGAAACCTATGGTTACACCTTC
CAISVETYGYTF
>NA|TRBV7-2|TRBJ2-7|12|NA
TGTGCCAGCAGCTTAGTCCCCCACGAGCAGTACTTC
CASSLVPHEQYF
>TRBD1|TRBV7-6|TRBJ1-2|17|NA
TGTGCCAGCAGCCAACCGGGACAGGGTGGGACTAACCATGGCTACACCTTC
CASSQPGQGGTNHGYTF
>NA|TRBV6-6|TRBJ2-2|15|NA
TGTGCCAGCAGTTACTCGCAGGGGTTCACCGGGGAGCTGTTTTTT
CASSYSQGFTGELFF
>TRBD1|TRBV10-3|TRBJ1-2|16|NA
TGTGCCATCACTCGTGCCCCGGGACAGCTAAACTATGGCTACACCTTC
CAITRAPGQLNYGYTF
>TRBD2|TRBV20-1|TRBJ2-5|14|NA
TGCAGTGCTAGAGATAGCGGGGGCCAAGAGACCCAGTACTTC
CSARDSGGQETQYF
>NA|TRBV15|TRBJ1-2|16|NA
TGTGCCACCAGCACAGATCCCACGGGGGCTAACTATGGCTACACCTTC
CATSTDPTGANYGYTF
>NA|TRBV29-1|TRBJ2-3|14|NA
TGCAGCGTTGAAGGCGGGGTTCGAACAGATACGCAGTATTTT
CSVEGGVRTDTQYF
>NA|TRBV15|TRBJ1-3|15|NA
TGTGCCACCAGCAGAGGGGGAGCCGCGGGAAACACCATATATTTT
CATSRGGAAGNTIYF
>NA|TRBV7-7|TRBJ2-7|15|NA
TGTGCTAGCAGCTCCGGTTTAGGGGTCGGCTACGAGCAGTACTTC
CASSSGLGVGYEQYF
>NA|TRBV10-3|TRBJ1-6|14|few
TGTGCCATCAGTGTTGGGGACCTTTATTCACCCCTCCACTTT
CAISVGDLYSPLHF
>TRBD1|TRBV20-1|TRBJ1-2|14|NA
TGCAGTGCTAGAGATATGGGGACAGACTATGGCTACACCTTC
CSARDMGTDYGYTF
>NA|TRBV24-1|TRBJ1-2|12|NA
TGTGCCACCAGCCGGGGCGGCAGGAGCTACACCTTC
CATSRGGRSYTF